These 18 T cell receptor beta chains were all obtained from the same sample, sequenced in a study of Ad26.COV2.S vaccination and SARS-CoV-2 variants. Sample treatment: 15 to 20 received Ad26.COV2.S at low or high dose, single or two shots; 5 received placebo; per-sample allocation not given. Specimen acquisition occurred on day 63 following the initial vaccine or placebo injection. Clones were read by immunoSEQ multiplex PCR, and TCRdb kept only the in-frame ones, dropping some. The sample lists about 480,000 clones, around 88% occurring once. Sequences were derived from peripheral blood, sampled in a trial of Ad26.COV2.S vaccine versus placebo. These TCRs come from a person aged 18-65 years who received the Ad26.COV2.S COVID-19 vaccine or a placebo.

The J gene is TRBJ1-2, the V gene TRBV18; 8 bases align to TRBD1. J lost 2 bases, V lost 4 bases, and 9 bases had no gene match. CDR3 length: 16 residues. Germline V gene data show CDR1 as KGHSH and CDR2 as LQKENI. The CDR3 spells CASSLDPGGRNYGYTF. Here the CDR3 DNA reads TGTGCCAGCTCACTCGATCCAGGGGGCAGGAACTATGGCTACACCTTC.

The chain couples TRBV5-1 to TRBJ2-1; D may correspond to TRBD1 or TRBD2 (5 bases each). The V gene lost 4 bases and the J gene lost 7 bases, with 30 bases spanning the gap. This CDR3 is 19 amino acids long. The V gene's germline CDR1 is SGHRS and CDR2 YFSETQ. CDR3 nucleotide sequence: TGCGCCAGCAGCCCGGGGACCCGACGGGATGTACATGGATGGAATGAGCAGTTCTTC. It codes for CASSPGTRRDVHGWNEQFF.

In its sample, this clone was seen once. This chain connects TRBV2 to TRBJ2-3; no clear D gene. The CDR3 spans 14 residues. Germline V gives CDR1 SNHLY, CDR2 FYNNEI. The ends were cut back, 4 bases at V and 4 bases at J, with 12 bases in the middle. The CDR3 loop is CASSVRRVSDTQYF. CDR3 nucleotide sequence: TGTGCCAGCAGTGTCCGACGAGTCTCAGATACGCAGTATTTT.

V gene TRBV5-1 combines with J gene TRBJ2-1; no clear D gene. Germline CDR1 is SGHRS and CDR2 is YFSETQ. Trimming removed 2 bases from V and 6 bases from J, with 9 bases in between. CDR3 length: 13 residues. The CDR3 sequence is CASSFRSSNEQFF. CDR3 bases: TGCGCCAGCAGCTTTCGGTCAAGCAATGAGCAGTTCTTC.

This clone came up once. This chain connects TRBV19 to TRBJ1-5; D unresolved. V was pared by 6 bases and J by 10 bases, with 22 bases between. The CDR3 loop spans 15 amino acids. Germline CDR1 reads LNHDA; CDR2 reads SQIVND (reference sequence). The CDR3 protein is CASRAGSSPAAPQHF. The CDR3 bases are TGTGCCAGTAGGGCAGGCAGCTCGCCAGCGGCACCCCAGCATTTT.

The chain couples TRBV30 to TRBJ1-5; 7 bases map to TRBD1. The CDR3 length is 14 residues. Germline V CDR1 and CDR2: GTSNPN, SVGIG (reference sequence). After removal of 3 bases from V and 4 bases from J, the junction contained 6 bases not matched to a gene. The DNA of the CDR3 is TGTGCCTGGAGCCGACAGGGAGCGAATCAGCCCCAGCATTTT. Its translation is CAWSRQGANQPQHF.

CDR3 DNA: TGTGCCTGGATGAGAGAGACCCAGTACTTC. Translated: CAWMRETQYF. The chain joins TRBV30 to TRBJ2-5, with no clear D. This CDR3 is built from 10 residues. CDR1 is GTSNPN, CDR2 SVGIG, per germline (reference sequence). The V gene lost 4 bases and the J gene lost 4 bases, with 4 bases spanning the gap.

This sequence joins TRBV18 and TRBJ2-7, with D tentatively TRBD2 (7 bases). Germline V gene lookup returns CDR1 KGHSH and CDR2 LQKENI. The ends were cut back, 6 bases at V and 2 bases at J, with 14 bases in the middle. This CDR3 spans 14 amino acids. The CDR3 loop reads CASSGGQAPYEQYF. In nucleotides, the CDR3 is TGTGCCAGCTCCGGGGGGCAGGCACCCTACGAGCAGTACTTC.

The chain employs TRBV6-2 or TRBV6-3 and TRBJ2-5; 8 bases align to TRBD2. This CDR3 is built from 18 residues. Per the germline V gene, CDR1 is MNHEY and CDR2 is SVGEGT. V shed 2 bases and J 5 bases; nucleotides not matched to a gene: 16. For the CDR3, the DNA is TGTGCCAGCAGTTACCCCGATGGAGCGGGAGCGGGTCGGGAGACCCAGTACTTC. It yields the protein CASSYPDGAGAGRETQYF.

The CDR3 sequence: CAWSQRTLQETQYF. The CDR3 DNA follows: TGTGCCTGGAGTCAGCGGACCCTACAAGAGACCCAGTACTTC. The gene calls are TRBV30 and TRBJ2-5, with D possibly matching TRBD2 (5 bases). CDR1 GTSNPN and CDR2 SVGIG come from the germline V gene (reference sequence). CDR3 length: 14 amino acids. V gave up 2 bases and J gave up 2 bases, with 12 bases separating them.

The chain uses TRBV4-3 and TRBJ2-1; TRBD2 agrees at 11 bases. V lost 5 bases, J lost 8 bases, and 11 bases stayed unmatched. CDR1 LGHNA and CDR2 YSLEER come from the germline V gene. The CDR3 extends over 16 amino acids. This chain's CDR3 is CASSSWGGTSGHEQFF. In DNA, the CDR3 is TGCGCCAGCAGCTCCTGGGGGGGGACTAGCGGTCATGAGCAGTTCTTC.

The chain combines TRBV27 with TRBJ2-7, with 7 bases fitting TRBD2. Germline CDR1 MNHEY, CDR2 SMNVEV (reference sequence). CDR3 length: 15 amino acids. Unmatched junction bases numbered 6, after V lost 0 bases and J lost 4 bases. The CDR3 DNA follows: TGTGCCAGCAGTTTATCCGGACTAGTGAGGTACGAGCAGTACTTC. Translating it yields CASSLSGLVRYEQYF.

This sequence joins TRBV25-1 and TRBJ1-3; 7 bases match TRBD1. This CDR3 has 18 residues. Trimming took 5 bases from V and 3 from J; bases not matched to a gene: 16. The V gene's germline CDR1 is MGHDK and CDR2 SYGVNS. The CDR3 coding sequence is TGTGCCAGCAGTTTTATCGGCAGGACAGGCCAACTTGGAAACACCATATATTTT. This sequence encodes CASSFIGRTGQLGNTIYF.

V usage is TRBV13 and J usage is TRBJ2-2, with 13 bases aligning to TRBD2. V was pared by 5 bases and J by 4 bases, with 13 bases of the junction left unmatched. The CDR3 is made up of 19 amino acids. Germline loops: CDR1 PRHDT, CDR2 FYEKMQ (reference sequence). As DNA, the CDR3 is TGTGCCAGCAGCCGAGAGGGTGGACTAGCGGGAGCTTCCACCGGGGAGCTGTTTTTT. Translated, it gives CASSREGGLAGASTGELFF.

This clone has more than one count but fewer than ten. J is TRBJ1-6 and V is TRBV18; 7 positions match TRBD1. The CDR3 has 15 amino acids. Germline V gene sequence: CDR1 KGHSH, CDR2 LQKENI. The ends lost 3 bases at V and 7 bases at J; junction bases unmatched: 6. CDR3 loop: CASSPSGTENSPLHF. CDR3 nucleotide sequence: TGTGCCAGCTCACCTTCCGGGACAGAGAATTCACCCCTCCACTTT.

The chain has TRBV2 and TRBJ2-7, with D perhaps matching TRBD1 (7 bases). This CDR3 is built from 13 residues. The ends were cut back, 6 bases at V and 3 bases at J, with 12 bases in the middle. Germline V lookup: CDR1 SNHLY, CDR2 FYNNEI. CDR3 loop: CASSRQGGYEQYF. DNA of the CDR3: TGTGCCAGCAGCCGACAGGGAGGCTACGAGCAGTACTTC.

This chain uses TRBV27 with TRBJ2-1, with 9 bases matching TRBD2. The CDR3 has 14 amino acids. From germline, CDR1 is MNHEY and CDR2 SMNVEV (reference sequence). J gave up 4 bases and V 4 bases, and 2 bases lay outside the gene matches. The CDR3 DNA sequence: TGTGCCAGCAGTTCTAGCGGGGTATACAATGAGCAGTTCTTC. It is translated as CASSSSGVYNEQFF.

The rearrangement joins TRBV19 to TRBJ1-4, with 8 positions matching TRBD1. The CDR3 runs to 14 residues. Germline-derived CDR1 and CDR2 are LNHDA and SQIVND (reference sequence). The V gene end was trimmed by 4 bases and the J gene end by 7 bases; junction bases not matched to a gene: 5. The CDR3 DNA is TGTGCCAGTAGTACGCAGACAGGGGTTGAAAAACTGTTTTTT. Amino acids: CASSTQTGVEKLFF. The variable domain in full, completed from reference TRBV19 and TRBJ1-4, reads DGGITQSPKYLFRKEGQNVTLSCEQNLNHDAMYWYRQDPGQGLRLIYYSQIVNDFQKGDIAEGYSVSREKKESFPLTVTSAQKNPTAFYLCASSTQTGVEKLFFGSGTQLSVL.